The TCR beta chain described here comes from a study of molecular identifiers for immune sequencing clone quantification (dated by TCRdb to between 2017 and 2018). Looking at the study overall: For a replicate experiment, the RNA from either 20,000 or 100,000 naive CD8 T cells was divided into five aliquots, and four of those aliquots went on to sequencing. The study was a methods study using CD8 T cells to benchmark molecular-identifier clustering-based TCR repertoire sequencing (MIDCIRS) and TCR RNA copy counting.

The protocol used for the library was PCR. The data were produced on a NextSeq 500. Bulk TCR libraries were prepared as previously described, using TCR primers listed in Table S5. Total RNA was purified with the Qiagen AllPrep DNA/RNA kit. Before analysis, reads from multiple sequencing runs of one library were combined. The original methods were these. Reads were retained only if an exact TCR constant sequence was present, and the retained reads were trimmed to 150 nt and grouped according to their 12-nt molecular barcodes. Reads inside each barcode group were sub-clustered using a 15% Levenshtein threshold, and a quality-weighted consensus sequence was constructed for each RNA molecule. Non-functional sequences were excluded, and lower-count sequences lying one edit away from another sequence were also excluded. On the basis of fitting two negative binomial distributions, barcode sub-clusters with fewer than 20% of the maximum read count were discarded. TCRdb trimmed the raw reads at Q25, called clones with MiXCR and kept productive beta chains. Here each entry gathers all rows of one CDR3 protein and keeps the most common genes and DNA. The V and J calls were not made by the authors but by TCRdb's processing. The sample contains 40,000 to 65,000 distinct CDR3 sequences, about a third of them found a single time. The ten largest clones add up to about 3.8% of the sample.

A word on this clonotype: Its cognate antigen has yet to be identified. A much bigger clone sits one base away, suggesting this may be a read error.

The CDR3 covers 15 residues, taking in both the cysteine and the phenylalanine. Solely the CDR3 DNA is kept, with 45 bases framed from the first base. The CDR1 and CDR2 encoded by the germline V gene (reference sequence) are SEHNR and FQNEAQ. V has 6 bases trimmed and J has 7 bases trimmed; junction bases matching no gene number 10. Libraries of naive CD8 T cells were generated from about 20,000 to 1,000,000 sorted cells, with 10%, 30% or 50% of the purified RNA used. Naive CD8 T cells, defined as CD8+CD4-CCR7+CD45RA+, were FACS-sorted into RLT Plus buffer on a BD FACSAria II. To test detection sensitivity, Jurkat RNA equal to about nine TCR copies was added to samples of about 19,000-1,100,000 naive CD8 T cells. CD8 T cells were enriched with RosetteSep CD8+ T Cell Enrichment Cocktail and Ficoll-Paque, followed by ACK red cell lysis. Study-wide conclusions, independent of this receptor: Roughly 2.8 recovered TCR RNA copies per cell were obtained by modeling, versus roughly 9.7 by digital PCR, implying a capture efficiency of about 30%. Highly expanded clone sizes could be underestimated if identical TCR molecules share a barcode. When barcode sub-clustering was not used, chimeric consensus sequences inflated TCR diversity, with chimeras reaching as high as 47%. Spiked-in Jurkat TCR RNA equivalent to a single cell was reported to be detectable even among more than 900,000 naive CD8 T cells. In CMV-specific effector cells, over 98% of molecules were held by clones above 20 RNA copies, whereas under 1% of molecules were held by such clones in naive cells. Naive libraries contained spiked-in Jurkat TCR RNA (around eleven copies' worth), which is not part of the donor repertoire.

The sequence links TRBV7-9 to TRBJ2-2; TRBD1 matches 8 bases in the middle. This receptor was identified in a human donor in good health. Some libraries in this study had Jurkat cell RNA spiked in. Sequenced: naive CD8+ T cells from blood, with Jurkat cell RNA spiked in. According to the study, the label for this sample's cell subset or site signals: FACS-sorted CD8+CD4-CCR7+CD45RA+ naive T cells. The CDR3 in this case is CASRPPGQVIGELFF. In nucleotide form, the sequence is TGTGCCAGCAGGCCCCCGGGACAGGTCATCGGGGAGCTGTTTTTT.